This T cell receptor beta chain is from a study of OX40 agonist ivuxolimab in advanced cancers. CDR1 and CDR2 from the germline V gene are KGHSH and LQKENI. V dropped 6 bases and J dropped 8; count of bases not matched to a gene: 13. CDR3 length: 15 residues. Clones were read by immunoSEQ multiplex PCR, and TCRdb kept only the in-frame ones, dropping some. The sample includes about 60,000 clones, 83% seen only once; the top ten take 3% to 3.5%. The receptor's source is an adult with an advanced solid tumor such as melanoma, head and neck, liver or kidney cancer. The chain joins TRBV18 to TRBJ2-1; 7 positions match TRBD1. The input for sequencing was CD4+ or CD8+ T cells sorted from blood, taken in a trial of the OX40 agonist ivuxolimab. Written as DNA, the CDR3 is TGTGCCAGCTCCCCCTGGGCTACAACAGGGGATGAGCAGTTCTTC. It codes for CASSPWATTGDEQFF. Full variable domain (missing parts from reference TRBV18 and TRBJ2-1): NAGVMQNPRHLVRRRGQEARLRCSPMKGHSHVYWYRQLPEEGLKFMVYLQKENIIDESGMPKERFSAEFPKEGPSILRIQQVVRGDSAAYFCASSPWATTGDEQFFGPGTRLTVL.